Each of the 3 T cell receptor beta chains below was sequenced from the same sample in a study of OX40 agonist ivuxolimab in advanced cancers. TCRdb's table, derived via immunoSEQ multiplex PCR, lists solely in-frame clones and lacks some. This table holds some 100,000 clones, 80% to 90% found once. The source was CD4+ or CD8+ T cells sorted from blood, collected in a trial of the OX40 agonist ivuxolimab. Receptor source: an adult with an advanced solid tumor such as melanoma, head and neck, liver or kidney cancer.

CDR3 sequence (DNA): TGTGCCAGCAGTGAATCCCTCGTCAGGGGGAATTCACCCCTCCACTTT. Translating gives CASSESLVRGNSPLHF. V and J are TRBV25-1 and TRBJ1-6, with TRBD1 matching 7 bases. The V segment lost 1 base and the J segment 7 bases; nucleotides outside the gene matches: 7. The germline V gene has CDR1 MGHDK and CDR2 SYGVNS. The CDR3 extends over 16 amino acids.

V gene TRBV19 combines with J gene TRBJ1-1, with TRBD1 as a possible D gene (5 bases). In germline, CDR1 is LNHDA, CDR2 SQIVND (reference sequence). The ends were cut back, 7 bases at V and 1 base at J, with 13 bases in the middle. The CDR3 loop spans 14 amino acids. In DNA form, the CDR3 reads TGTGCCAGTATCCTCGGGGGTGGGAACACTGAAGCTTTCTTT. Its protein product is CASILGGGNTEAFF. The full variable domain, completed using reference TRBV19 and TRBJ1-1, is DGGITQSPKYLFRKEGQNVTLSCEQNLNHDAMYWYRQDPGQGLRLIYYSQIVNDFQKGDIAEGYSVSREKKESFPLTVTSAQKNPTAFYLCASILGGGNTEAFFGQGTRLTVV.

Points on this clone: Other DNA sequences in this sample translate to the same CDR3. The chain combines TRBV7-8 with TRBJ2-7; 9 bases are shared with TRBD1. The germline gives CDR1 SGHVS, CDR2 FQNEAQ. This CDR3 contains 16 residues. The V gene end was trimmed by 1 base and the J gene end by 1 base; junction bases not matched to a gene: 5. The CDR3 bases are TGTGCCAGCAGCTTAGGGTTGGGACAGGGTTCCTACGAGCAGTACTTC. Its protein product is CASSLGLGQGSYEQYF.